The sequence of this T cell receptor beta chain was determined in a study of regulatory dendritic cells for organ transplantation. Overall study results and limits: Memory CD8+ clonal expansion seemed more limited with regulatory than mature dendritic cells. The authors noted considerable between-person heterogeneity in alloreactive memory CD8+ cells. Memory CD8+ T cells were the most oligoclonal; naive cells were highly diverse.

Sequencing was performed with immunoSEQ multiplex PCR; in TCRdb, only in-frame clones are kept and a portion is missing. This table holds roughly 34,000 clones, around nine tenths found once. A remark on this clone: Its antigen is unknown.

FACS sorted CD4+ or CD8+ T cells into CD45RA+ naive and CD45RO+ memory. Germline loops: CDR1 MNHEY, CDR2 SVGAGI. The CDR3 is 15 residues long. The ends were cut back, 7 bases at V and 2 bases at J, with 16 bases in the middle. This TCR came from a human donor in good health. Sequencing was done on a sample of naive CD4+ T cells from blood. Subset noted: CD45RA+ naive T cells. The J gene is TRBJ2-3, the V gene TRBV6-5; D gene unclear. As DNA, the CDR3 is TGTGCCAGCACCGACCGGTCTAGTGACACAGATACGCAGTATTTT. This gives the protein CASTDRSSDTDTQYF.